This T cell receptor (beta chain) emerged from a study of cytomegalovirus exposure and HLA in healthy donors. The trim removed 6 bases at V and 3 bases at J, leaving 5 bases unmatched. CDR3 size: 13 residues. Germline loops: CDR1 SNHLY, CDR2 FYNNEI. This clone was counted many times. Its antigen is unknown. In the PCR, 60 Vbeta and 13 Jbeta primers were used. The table came from immunoSEQ multiplex PCR; TCRdb's copy has only in-frame clones and leaves some out. The table lists about 150,000 clones, around 65% of them singletons, with 6.5% in the top ten. Whole-study findings and limits: Later on, an analysis found that several of the most significant clusters appeared to be linked to common viral pathogens, which included parvovirus B19.

This TCR came from a woman aged 60-75 years in good health and CMV-seronegative. What was sequenced was PBMCs. The chain employs TRBV2 and TRBJ2-7, with 7 bases fitting TRBD1. CDR3 region: CASRTTGIYEQYF. CDR3 DNA sequence: TGTGCCAGCAGGACGACAGGGATCTACGAGCAGTACTTC. Looking up the rest from reference TRBV2 and TRBJ2-7 gives the full variable domain: EPEVTQTPSHQVTQMGQEVILRCVPISNHLYFYWYRQILGQKVEFLVSFYNNEISEKSEIFDDQFSVERPDGSNFTLKIRSTKLEDSAMYFCASRTTGIYEQYFGPGTRLTVT.